This T cell receptor (beta chain) appears in the sequencing data of a study of cytomegalovirus exposure and HLA in healthy donors. Study conclusions and caveats: In an earlier analysis, most TCR beta V segments were productive about 87% or about 30% of the time. Later on, a genetic analysis was performed. It linked a missense variant in DCLRE1C with V- and J-gene trimming of TCR beta.

The PCR was carried out with 60 Vbeta primers and 13 Jbeta primers. In the authors' workflow: Roughly 12 million shared chains were among around 80 million unique TCR beta chains counted in a later analysis. Clones were read by immunoSEQ multiplex PCR, and TCRdb kept only the in-frame ones, dropping some. V, J and clone size derive from that table, while D and trimming were established from the DNA sequence. The sample shows fewer than 150,000 clones, and approximately 2.5% sits with its ten largest clones. As concerns this clone: No antigen is known for it.

The donors gave bone marrow, and they were healthy. This TCR derives from a middle-aged man in good health and CMV-seronegative. The sequencing input was PBMCs.

Here the CDR3 DNA reads TGTGCCAGCAGCTTGGGGACAGGAGACCCAAACACTGAAGCTTTCTTT. Its protein is CASSLGTGDPNTEAFF. J is TRBJ1-1 and V is TRBV7-9; TRBD1 matches at 8 bases. Germline CDR1 reads SEHNR; CDR2 reads FQNEAQ (reference sequence). With V trimmed by 3 bases and J by 2 bases, 8 bases remained unmatched. There are 16 residues in the CDR3.